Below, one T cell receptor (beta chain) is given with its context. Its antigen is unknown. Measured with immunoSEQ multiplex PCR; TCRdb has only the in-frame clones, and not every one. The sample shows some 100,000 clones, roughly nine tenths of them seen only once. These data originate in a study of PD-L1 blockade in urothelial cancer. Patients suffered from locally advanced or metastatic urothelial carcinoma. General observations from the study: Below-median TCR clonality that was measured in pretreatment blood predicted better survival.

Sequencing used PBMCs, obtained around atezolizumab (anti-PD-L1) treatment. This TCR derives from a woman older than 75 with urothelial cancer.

The CDR3 DNA sequence: TGTGCCAGCAGCCCAACAGGGGGCGGGGGTGAAAAACTGTTTTTT. As protein: CASSPTGGGGEKLFF. The chain is built from TRBV7-6 and TRBJ1-4; 9 bases are shared with TRBD1. The junction had 8 bases not matched to a gene; V was cut back by 5 bases and J by 7 bases. The CDR3 contains 15 residues. The germline V gene encodes CDR1 SGHVS and CDR2 FNYEAQ.